Listed below are T cell receptor beta chains from one sample, sequenced in a study of T-cell memory formation after mild COVID-19. TCRdb fed the 5' RACE reads into MiXCR, producing one record per CDR3 protein. The table shows roughly 580,000 distinct CDR3 sequences, with 18% occurring only once. The sequenced sample consisted of PBMCs or a T cell subset sorted from them (not recorded which). Receptors were obtained from an adult woman who had mild COVID-19 (a few samples of this study predate the infection). Cell type and time point are not known. Each CDR3 is given with its conserved first and last residue. A D gene is named only where the DNA matches it firmly. Only part of the rows carry a size: once, few, many, or a class if the clone is expanded.

size,J,length,D,V,CDR3,DNA
.,TRBJ2-1,15,TRBD2,TRBV7-7,CASSRTSGWGNEQFF,TGTGCTAGCAGCAGAACTAGCGGGTGGGGTAATGAGCAGTTCTTC
few,TRBJ1-1,12,.,TRBV12-3/TRBV12-4,CASSLKTVEAFF,TGTGCCAGCAGTTTAAAGACAGTTGAAGCTTTCTTT
.,TRBJ2-7,17,TRBD2,TRBV20-1,CSVRDLMGLAGAYEQYF,TGCAGTGTTAGAGATCTCATGGGACTAGCGGGAGCGTACGAGCAGTACTTC
few,TRBJ2-3,12,.,TRBV29-1,CSVGQRTDTQYF,TGCAGCGTTGGCCAGCGGACAGATACGCAGTATTTT
.,TRBJ2-1,14,TRBD2,TRBV12-3/TRBV12-4,CASSFSSGISEQFF,TGTGCCAGCAGTTTCTCTAGCGGGATAAGTGAGCAGTTCTTC
once,TRBJ2-7,13,TRBD1,TRBV5-1,CASSTTGVDEQYF,TGCGCCAGCAGCACTACAGGGGTGGACGAGCAGTACTTC
.,TRBJ2-4,18,TRBD2,TRBV5-8,CASSLRTSGRSAKNIQYF,TGTGCCAGCAGCTTGCGGACTAGCGGGAGATCAGCCAAAAACATTCAGTACTTC
many,TRBJ2-7,17,.,TRBV5-1,CASSLALNPTTAYEQYF,TGCGCCAGCAGCTTGGCCTTAAATCCCACCACCGCCTACGAGCAGTACTTC
.,TRBJ1-4,15,.,TRBV30,CAWSHSTGRNEKLFF,TGTGCCTGGAGTCACTCCACAGGGCGGAATGAAAAACTGTTTTTT
few,TRBJ1-6,15,TRBD1,TRBV2,CASSPYRDRLSPLHF,TGTGCCAGCAGCCCCTACCGGGACAGGCTTTCACCCCTCCACTTT
.,TRBJ2-1,12,TRBD2,TRBV6-2/TRBV6-3,CASSYSGGGQGF,TGTGCCAGCAGTTACTCTGGCGGGGGGCAAGGGTTC
.,TRBJ2-5,13,TRBD2,TRBV20-1,CSALAGVQETQYF,TGCAGTGCTCTTGCGGGAGTTCAAGAGACCCAGTACTTC
few,TRBJ1-4,14,.,TRBV12-3/TRBV12-4,CASSSSTSHEKLFF,TGTGCCAGCAGTTCGAGCACCAGTCATGAAAAACTGTTTTTT
.,TRBJ2-7,15,.,TRBV20-1,CSATHHGPIKDEQYF,TGCAGTGCTACCCACCACGGCCCGATAAAGGACGAGCAGTACTTC
.,TRBJ2-7,15,TRBD1,TRBV5-1,CASTRGTGESYEQYF,TGCGCCAGCACCCGGGGGACAGGGGAATCCTACGAGCAGTACTTC
.,TRBJ1-1,16,TRBD1,TRBV7-8,CASSLGLDRVDGEAFF,TGTGCCAGCAGCTTAGGTTTGGACAGGGTCGATGGTGAAGCTTTCTTT
many,TRBJ1-1,14,.,TRBV5-1,CASSPRVTNTEAFF,TGCGCCAGCAGCCCGAGGGTCACGAACACTGAAGCTTTCTTT
.,TRBJ1-5,14,.,TRBV12-3/TRBV12-4,CASSSDGLFQPQHF,TGTGCCAGCAGTTCGGATGGACTCTTCCAGCCCCAGCATTTT
.,TRBJ2-5,15,.,TRBV5-1,CASSVGPWAQETQYF,TGCGCCAGCAGCGTCGGCCCCTGGGCACAAGAGACCCAGTACTTC
.,TRBJ1-5,15,.,TRBV5-5,CASSRLGQYNQPQHF,TGTGCCAGCAGCCGCCTCGGACAGTACAATCAGCCCCAGCATTTT
few,TRBJ1-2,14,TRBD1,TRBV7-2,CASSFPTGGDGYTF,TGTGCCAGCAGCTTCCCGACAGGGGGGGATGGCTACACCTTC
.,TRBJ2-3,16,.,TRBV7-2,CASSLLIFTSTDTQYF,TGTGCCAGCAGCTTACTAATTTTTACCAGCACAGATACGCAGTATTTT
few,TRBJ2-7,16,TRBD1,TRBV4-1,CASSRGQGGTYYEQYF,TGCGCCAGCAGCAGGGGACAGGGCGGAACTTACTACGAGCAGTACTTC
few,TRBJ2-3,11,.,TRBV27,CASSSLKTQYF,TGTGCCAGCAGCTCCTTAAAAACGCAGTATTTT
.,TRBJ2-7,11,.,TRBV14,CASSQFSEQYF,TGTGCCAGCAGCCAATTCTCCGAGCAGTACTTC
.,TRBJ2-5,17,TRBD1,TRBV6-5,CASSYEYRDRSQETQYF,TGTGCCAGCAGTTACGAGTACCGGGACAGGAGCCAAGAGACCCAGTACTTC
many,TRBJ2-2,14,.,TRBV12-3/TRBV12-4,CASSTSSVSGELFF,TGTGCCAGCAGTACATCTAGCGTCTCCGGGGAGCTGTTTTTT
.,TRBJ2-1,17,TRBD2,TRBV30,CAWSVQREGLSYNEQFF,TGTGCCTGGAGTGTACAACGGGAGGGACTCTCCTACAATGAGCAGTTCTTC
few,TRBJ2-5,12,.,TRBV11-1,CASSLGWRAQYF,TGTGCCAGCAGCTTAGGGTGGAGAGCCCAGTACTTC
few,TRBJ2-1,14,TRBD2,TRBV4-2,CASMGTSGIYEQFF,TGTGCCAGCATGGGGACTAGCGGGATCTATGAGCAGTTCTTC
few,TRBJ2-3,13,TRBD2,TRBV20-1,CSSPASGSDTQYF,TGCAGTTCCCCGGCTAGCGGTTCAGATACGCAGTATTTT
.,TRBJ2-5,11,.,TRBV7-2,CASTLGSAKYF,TGTGCCAGCACCCTCGGGTCCGCCAAGTACTTC
.,TRBJ2-7,13,.,TRBV12-5,CASVMGPLSEQYF,TGTGCTAGCGTGATGGGCCCCCTCTCCGAGCAGTACTTC
.,TRBJ2-1,16,.,TRBV9,CASSVNPRRKGNEQFF,TGTGCCAGCAGCGTAAATCCGAGACGAAAGGGCAATGAGCAGTTCTTC
.,TRBJ2-7,14,.,TRBV20-1,CSAMDYDPSYEQYF,TGCAGTGCTATGGACTACGACCCGTCCTACGAGCAGTACTTC
few,TRBJ1-6,13,.,TRBV20-1,CSASLDGNSPLHF,TGCAGTGCTAGCCTGGATGGGAATTCACCCCTCCACTTT
few,TRBJ2-7,15,TRBD2,TRBV6-5,CASSLAGGSSDEQYF,TGTGCCAGCAGTTTGGCAGGCGGGAGCAGCGACGAGCAGTACTTC
few,TRBJ1-5,15,.,TRBV12-3/TRBV12-4,CASTLRGGRNQPQHF,TGTGCCAGCACCCTCCGGGGCGGGCGCAATCAGCCCCAGCATTTT
once,TRBJ2-3,15,.,TRBV5-1,CASSPSVGSGDTQYF,TGCGCCAGCAGCCCCTCCGTAGGGTCGGGAGATACGCAGTATTTT
.,TRBJ2-5,16,.,TRBV7-6,CASTPAFNVGRETQYF,TGTGCCAGCACCCCAGCTTTTAATGTAGGCAGGGAGACCCAGTACTTC
few,TRBJ2-3,16,TRBD1,TRBV29-1,CSVEVGGQGFIDTQYF,TGCAGCGTTGAAGTGGGGGGACAGGGGTTCATAGATACGCAGTATTTT
.,TRBJ2-1,11,TRBD2,TRBV6-2/TRBV6-3,CASSSGAGEFF,TGTGCCAGCAGTTCTGGGGCGGGGGAGTTCTTC
few,TRBJ2-5,16,TRBD1,TRBV10-3,CATSGTGSHRQETQYF,TGTGCCACCTCCGGGACAGGGTCCCATCGACAAGAGACCCAGTACTTC
.,TRBJ2-6,15,.,TRBV5-1,CASSEDPSGANVLTF,TGCGCCAGCAGCGAGGATCCGTCTGGGGCCAACGTCCTGACTTTC
.,TRBJ2-7,16,.,TRBV6-2/TRBV6-3,CASSYTQGRTLYEQYF,TGTGCCAGCAGTTACACCCAGGGTAGGACCCTCTACGAGCAGTACTTC
few,TRBJ1-2,15,TRBD1,TRBV5-5,CASSHTPRDSDRYTF,TGTGCCAGCAGCCACACCCCCCGGGACAGCGATCGCTACACCTTC
.,TRBJ1-2,15,.,TRBV3-1,CASSQGPGVGSGYTF,TGTGCCAGCAGCCAAGGCCCAGGGGTGGGGAGTGGCTACACCTTC
few,TRBJ2-1,17,.,TRBV4-1,CASSQGMEGGGINEQFF,TGCGCCAGCAGCCAAGGGATGGAGGGGGGAGGCATAAATGAGCAGTTCTTC
.,TRBJ2-1,13,.,TRBV12-3/TRBV12-4,CASSFGSLGEQFF,TGTGCCAGCAGTTTCGGGAGTCTCGGTGAGCAGTTCTTC
.,TRBJ1-1,16,TRBD1,TRBV3-1,CASSHWTGGKNTEAFF,TGTGCCAGCAGCCATTGGACAGGGGGGAAGAACACTGAAGCTTTCTTT
few,TRBJ2-3,16,.,TRBV2,CASSEAVYSPADTQYF,TGTGCCAGCAGTGAAGCGGTATACTCACCCGCAGATACGCAGTATTTT
.,TRBJ1-1,18,.,TRBV4-2,CASSQDTLMGHRMWEAFF,TGTGCCAGCAGCCAAGACACCCTAATGGGACATCGAATGTGGGAAGCTTTCTTT
.,TRBJ2-1,18,TRBD2,TRBV20-1,CSARDRRAGGPTVDEQFF,TGCAGTGCTAGAGATAGGCGGGCGGGAGGGCCAACGGTGGATGAGCAGTTCTTC